This entry describes one T cell receptor beta chain. No antigen is known for it. The J segment lost 8 bases and the V segment lost 5 bases, leaving 4 bases of the junction unmatched. This CDR3 spans 13 amino acids. CDR1 is SNHLY, CDR2 FYNNEI, per germline. These data belong to a study of cytomegalovirus exposure and HLA in healthy donors. Study results and limitations: With later analysis, a missense DCLRE1C variant became linked to TCR beta V- and J-gene trimming. TCR beta chains numbering approximately 150 were designated cytomegalovirus-associated.

PCR involved 60 Vbeta and 13 Jbeta primers. Data came from immunoSEQ multiplex PCR; TCRdb stores just in-frame clones and leaves some out. The table records approximately 160,000 clones, approximately 81% of them present only once. This TCR derives from a male donor in good health and CMV-seronegative. The specimen was PBMCs. The rearrangement links TRBV2 to TRBJ1-4, with TRBD1 matching 8 bases. The CDR3, as DNA: TGTGCCAGCAGTTCCGGGACAGGCGAAAAACTGTTTTTT. Translation gives CASSSGTGEKLFF.